This T cell receptor beta chain is drawn from a study of human T cells and chemical hapten exposure. Trimming stripped 3 bases from V and 4 bases from J, with 9 bases between. The CDR3 spans 13 residues. The germline CDR1 and CDR2 sequences are SGHAT and FQNNGV. The authors' processing: Ranging from about 20,000 to 750,000, TCR counts per sample had a median value of approximately 95,000. TCRdb used MiXCR to reprocess the RACE reads, holding one entry per CDR3 protein. TCRdb's processing, not the study's, gives the V and J calls here. The sample comprises roughly 50,000 distinct CDR3 sequences, around 9.4% of which are singletons, and about 1.7% rests with the top ten. The sample holds a few counts of this clonotype. Its specificity is unknown. The time point is: patch test 2, 6 weeks after DPC sensitization. Treatment indicated: therapeutic diphenylcyclopropenone sensitization with weekly scalp DPC.

Study-wide findings and caveats: DPC sensitization produced no change in TCRs with frequency above 1 in 1000. Because they had alopecia, donors may respond immunologically unlike healthy people.

This TCR was sampled from a woman aged 50 to 65 with alopecia areata. Some clones in this sample may be carry-over from other donors' samples. The rearrangement links TRBV11-2 to TRBJ1-1, with TRBD1 as a possible D gene (6 bases). The specimen comprised whole blood, sampled in connection with sensitization to the hapten diphenylcyclopropenone (DPC). The DNA of the CDR3 is TGTGCCAGCAGCTTGACAGGTGCCACTGAAGCTTTCTTT. This translates into CASSLTGATEAFF. The full variable domain, with the rest looked up from reference TRBV11-2 and TRBJ1-1, is EAGVAQSPRYKIIEKRQSVAFWCNPISGHATLYWYQQILGQGPKLLIQFQNNGVVDDSQLPKDRFSAERLKGVDSTLKIQPAKLEDSAVYLCASSLTGATEAFFGQGTRLTVV.